This TCR beta chain was observed in a study of blood T cells in healthy people across ages. Findings and limits, study-wide: The fall in TCR beta diversity per million T cells was roughly linear with age. More naive CD4+ cells and higher diversity were found in long-lived than in aged donors.

CDR3 length equals 16 residues. With 3 bases clipped from V and 0 bases from J, the junction kept 4 bases outside the gene matches. Germline V gives CDR1 LGHNA, CDR2 YSLEER. This clonotype was detected a few times. Its antigen is currently unknown. Then a second PCR, running about 6 to 12 cycles, was carried out with a sample-barcoded 5' primer and a J-beta primer mix. MiXCR, run by TCRdb on the 5' RACE reads, gives a single entry per CDR3 protein. The repertoire consists of around 800,000 distinct CDR3 sequences, with about 47% occurring once and the leading ten covering 15% to 20%. The clonotype originates from a man older than 75 in good health. Source material: blood. The chain is built from TRBV4-3 and TRBJ2-7; TRBD2 matches 11 bases. CDR3 DNA: TGCGCCAGCAGCCAGGGACTAGCGGATAGCTCCTACGAGCAGTACTTC. This translates into CASSQGLADSSYEQYF.